This T cell receptor (beta chain) came from a study of T cell responses to AZD1222 COVID-19 vaccine. Notes on the study in general: In a largely white British group with more females than males, clonal diversity was possibly underestimated. Recipients of AZD1222 seropositive at baseline numbered only 5 or 6. The peak T cell response came first, and repertoires were sampled only after it.

Regarding this clone: No antigen is known for it.

The assay was immunoSEQ multiplex PCR, and TCRdb's table has in-frame clones only and misses some. The data show fewer than 150,000 clones, almost 95% seen once. The CDR3 is 16 amino acids. Germline CDR1 MNHNS, CDR2 SASEGT. V was clipped by 2 bases and J by 2 bases, with 15 bases between them. Specimen: peripheral blood, collected 28 days after the second AZD1222 dose. V gene TRBV6-1 combines with J gene TRBJ1-2; D is unclear. The receptor was derived from an adult who received the AZD1222 COVID-19 vaccine. The CDR3 is CASSESRRGSNYGYTF. The CDR3 nucleotides are TGTGCCAGCAGTGAAAGTCGGCGAGGGTCCAACTATGGCTACACCTTC.